This T cell receptor beta chain was profiled in a study of T cell responses to AZD1222 COVID-19 vaccine. Study-wide findings and caveats: Two AZD1222 administrations were followed by greater Spike-specific TCR breadth and depth.

With regard to this clone: Its antigen is not known.

Profiling relied on immunoSEQ multiplex PCR, and the TCRdb table lists in-frame clones only, not all of them. The table records 140,000 to 150,000 clones, 91% of them present only once. Sequencing used peripheral blood, obtained on day 0 of AZD1222 vaccination. This receptor was identified in an adult in good health.

CDR3 nucleotides: TGTGCCAGCAGCTTAGCGCGGAACACCGGGGAGCTGTTTTTT. Translating it yields CASSLARNTGELFF. This chain uses TRBV7-2 with TRBJ2-2; D is uncertain. The V gene lost 0 bases and the J gene lost 1 base, with 3 bases spanning the gap. Germline V gene data show CDR1 as SGHTA and CDR2 as FQGNSA. CDR3 length: 14 residues. The variable domain in full, completed from reference TRBV7-2 and TRBJ2-2, reads GAGVSQSPSNKVTEKGKDVELRCDPISGHTALYWYRQSLGQGLEFLIYFQGNSAPDKSGLPSDRFSAERTGGSVSTLTIQRTQQEDSAVYLCASSLARNTGELFFGEGSRLTVL.